These 14 T cell receptor beta chains were all obtained from the same sample, sequenced in a study of PD-1 blockade in classical Hodgkin lymphoma. Produced via immunoSEQ multiplex PCR; TCRdb's table is partial and in-frame only. The sample shows 30,000 to 45,000 clones, 85% to 90% of them seen only once. Following autologous stem cell transplantation, relapse occurred in every patient, and exposure to brentuximab vedotin varied. Here the sequenced sample was peripheral blood mononuclear cells (PBMCs), taken before the second cycle of nivolumab. The receptors stem from a human donor with classical Hodgkin lymphoma.

V and J are TRBV19 and TRBJ2-2; D unresolved. The length of the CDR3 is 14 residues. V lost 6 bases and J 2 bases, leaving 10 bases between the germline ends. Germline V gene sequence: CDR1 LNHDA, CDR2 SQIVND (reference sequence). CDR3: CASRDQPNTGELFF. The DNA for the CDR3 is TGTGCCAGTAGGGATCAACCAAACACCGGGGAGCTGTTTTTT.

This clone was detected only a few times. The rearrangement links TRBV5-1 to TRBJ2-3; no definite D call. CDR1 and CDR2 from the germline V gene are SGHRS and YFSETQ. V lost 1 base and J lost 4, with 10 bases in between. This CDR3 is built from 14 residues. The DNA of the CDR3 is TGCGCCAGCAGCTTGTATATCAGCGCAGATACGCAGTATTTT. Protein sequence: CASSLYISADTQYF. Drawing the rest from reference TRBV5-1 and TRBJ2-3, the complete variable domain is KAGVTQTPRYLIKTRGQQVTLSCSPISGHRSVSWYQQTPGQGLQFLFEYFSETQRNKGNFPGRFSGRQFSNSRSEMNVSTLELGDSALYLCASSLYISADTQYFGPGTRLTVL.

This sequence joins TRBV18 and TRBJ1-1; D may be TRBD1 (5 bases). Trimming took off 2 bases at V and 4 bases at J, with 11 bases between the two ends. Germline CDR1 reads KGHSH; CDR2 reads LQKENI. This CDR3 comprises 14 residues. The CDR3 DNA follows: TGTGCCAGCTCACCAAGCAGGGCGGGCACTGAAGCTTTCTTT. Translated, it gives CASSPSRAGTEAFF.

This sequence joins TRBV6-6 and TRBJ2-7, with D possibly matching TRBD1 (5 bases). Looked up from germline, CDR1 is MNHNY and CDR2 is SVGAGI (reference sequence). CDR3 length: 14 residues. Trimming took 2 bases from V and 1 from J, leaving 9 bases between them. CDR3 DNA sequence: TGTGCCAGCAGTTACATCACAGGATCCTACGAGCAGTACTTC. It translates to CASSYITGSYEQYF.

This chain links TRBV5-5 with TRBJ1-2, with TRBD1 matching 8 bases. The germline CDR1 and CDR2 sequences are SGHKS and YYEKEE (reference sequence). There are 14 residues in the CDR3. The ends lost 4 bases at V and 7 bases at J; junction bases unmatched: 9. The CDR3 sequence is CASSPDSGGLGYTF. DNA of the CDR3: TGTGCCAGCAGCCCGGATTCAGGGGGCCTTGGCTACACCTTC.

The gene calls are TRBV10-3 and TRBJ2-3; 8 positions agree with TRBD1. The CDR3 length is 14 residues. Per the germline V gene, CDR1 is ENHRY and CDR2 is SYGVKD. Unmatched junction bases numbered 8, after V lost 6 bases and J lost 6 bases. CDR3 sequence (DNA): TGTGCCATCAGAGGACAGGGAAATCCGGATACGCAGTATTTT. This gives the protein CAIRGQGNPDTQYF.

This chain uses TRBV18 with TRBJ1-2; TRBD1 matches at 8 bases. V shed 2 bases and J 1 base; nucleotides not matched to a gene: 6. Germline V gives CDR1 KGHSH, CDR2 LQKENI. The CDR3 sequence is 16 residues long. This CDR3 reads CASSPMGQVINYGYTF. The CDR3 coding sequence is TGTGCCAGCTCACCAATGGGACAGGTTATTAACTATGGCTACACCTTC.

V gene TRBV9 combines with J gene TRBJ2-1; maybe TRBD1 (6 bases). CDR1 is SGDLS, CDR2 YYNGEE, per germline. Between the trimmed V and J ends, which lost 3 bases and 0 bases, there was a span of 10 bases. The CDR3 length is 15 residues. CDR3 sequence (DNA): TGTGCCAGCAGCGCGGGACAACGCTCCTACAATGAGCAGTTCTTC. This codes for CASSAGQRSYNEQFF.

The chain carries TRBV2 and TRBJ2-4; no definite D call. This CDR3 contains 16 residues. Germline CDR1 and CDR2: SNHLY and FYNNEI. Deletions cut 0 bases from V and 0 bases from J, with 9 bases between. The CDR3 DNA is TGTGCCAGCAGTGAAGCGGCTAGTTTAGCCAAAAACATTCAGTACTTC. Translated, it gives CASSEAASLAKNIQYF. Based on the CDR3 plus reference TRBV2 and TRBJ2-4, the full variable domain is EPEVTQTPSHQVTQMGQEVILRCVPISNHLYFYWYRQILGQKVEFLVSFYNNEISEKSEIFDDQFSVERPDGSNFTLKIRSTKLEDSAMYFCASSEAASLAKNIQYFGAGTRLSVL.

In this sample, this clone turned up once. V gene TRBV5-6 combines with J gene TRBJ2-3; D gene uncertain. Germline V gene lookup returns CDR1 SGHDT and CDR2 YYEEEE. The V and J ends lost 4 bases and 2 bases respectively, with 2 bases between them. CDR3 length equals 11 residues. The CDR3 DNA reads as TGTGCCAGCAGCATCACAGATACGCAGTATTTT. Translated, it gives CASSITDTQYF.

The chain recombines TRBV2 with TRBJ1-2; 10 positions agree with TRBD1. From germline, CDR1 is SNHLY and CDR2 FYNNEI. The CDR3 has 14 amino acids. V gave up 7 bases and J gave up 8 bases; unmatched junction bases: 10. The CDR3 region is CASIADRGNWGYTF. The CDR3 nucleotides are TGTGCCAGCATAGCGGACAGGGGGAATTGGGGCTACACCTTC.

The rearrangement joins TRBV7-8 to TRBJ1-5, with no clear D. V lost 5 bases and J 7 bases, leaving 21 bases between the germline ends. Germline lookup yields CDR1 SGHVS and CDR2 FQNEAQ. This CDR3 contains 16 residues. CDR3 sequence: CASSLTRAPRKQPQHF. CDR3 nucleotide sequence: TGTGCCAGCAGCCTGACCCGGGCGCCGAGAAAACAGCCCCAGCATTTT.

The gene calls are TRBV28 and TRBJ2-3; possible D gene TRBD2, 6 bases. Germline CDR1 is MDHEN and CDR2 is SYDVKM. The CDR3 runs 15 residues. With 4 bases removed from V and 2 bases from J, the gap between germline ends came to 13 bases. For the CDR3, the DNA is TGTGCCAGCAGTTCACCGGGACTTTACACAGATACGCAGTATTTT. It is translated as CASSSPGLYTDTQYF. Variable domain in full (rest from reference TRBV28 and TRBJ2-3): DVKVTQSSRYLVKRTGEKVFLECVQDMDHENMFWYRQDPGLGLRLIYFSYDVKMKEKGDIPEGYSVSREKKERFSLILESASTNQTSMYLCASSSPGLYTDTQYFGPGTRLTVL.

This rearrangement joins TRBV25-1 to TRBJ2-6; D might be TRBD2 (5 bases). CDR3 length: 16 residues. The germline V gene encodes CDR1 MGHDK and CDR2 SYGVNS. Trimming shortened V by 4 bases and J by 7 bases, and 17 bases separated the two germline ends. The CDR3 DNA is TGTGCCAGCAGTGGAACCTCCGGGGTTATAGCCAACGTCCTGACTTTC. Its protein product is CASSGTSGVIANVLTF. Filled out from reference TRBV25-1 and TRBJ2-6, the complete variable domain reads EADIYQTPRYLVIGTGKKITLECSQTMGHDKMYWYQQDPGMELHLIHYSYGVNSTEKGDLSSESTVSRIRTEHFPLTLESARPSHTSQYLCASSGTSGVIANVLTFGAGSRLTVL.